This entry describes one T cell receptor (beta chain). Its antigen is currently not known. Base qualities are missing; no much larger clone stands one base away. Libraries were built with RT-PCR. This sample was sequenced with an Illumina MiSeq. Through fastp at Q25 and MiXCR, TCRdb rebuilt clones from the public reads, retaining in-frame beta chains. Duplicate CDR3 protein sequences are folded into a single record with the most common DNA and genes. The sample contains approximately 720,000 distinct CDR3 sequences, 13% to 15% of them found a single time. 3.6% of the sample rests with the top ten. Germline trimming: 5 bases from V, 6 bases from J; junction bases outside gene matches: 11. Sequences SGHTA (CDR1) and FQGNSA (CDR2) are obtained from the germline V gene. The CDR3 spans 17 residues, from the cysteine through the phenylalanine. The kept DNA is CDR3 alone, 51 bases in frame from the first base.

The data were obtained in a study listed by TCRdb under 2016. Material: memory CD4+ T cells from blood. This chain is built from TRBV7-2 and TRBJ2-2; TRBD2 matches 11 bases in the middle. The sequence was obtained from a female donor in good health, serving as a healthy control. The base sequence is TGTGCCAGCAGCGACCCTACTAGCGGGGGCAGAGCCGGGGAGCTGTTTTTT. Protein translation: CASSDPTSGGRAGELFF. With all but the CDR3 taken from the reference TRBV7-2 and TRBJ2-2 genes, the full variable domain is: GAGVSQSPSNKVTEKGKDVELRCDPISGHTALYWYRQSLGQGLEFLIYFQGNSAPDKSGLPSDRFSAERTGGSVSTLTIQRTQQEDSAVYLCASSDPTSGGRAGELFFGEGSRLTVL.